The text below deals with one T cell receptor beta chain. The sample holds many counts of this clonotype. There is no known antigen for this receptor. The record has no base qualities; no much larger clone is one base away. This entry is derived from a study of breast tumors, draining lymph nodes, adjacent tissues (TCRdb year 2016). In terms of the full investigation: TCR beta repertoires were compared across tumor, adjacent nontumor tissue and axillary lymph nodes obtained from breast cancer patients. The study aimed to assess the relationships and possible T-cell exchange between tumor, surrounding tissue and draining lymph node repertoires in human breast cancer. Results and caveats for the whole study, not just this receptor: Rather than being directly demonstrated, the conclusion that tumor T cells originate in lymph nodes was presented as consistent with a hypothesis. The similarity between tumor and nontumor tissue repertoires was significantly greater in luminal-like breast cancer than in basal-like breast cancer. Tumors showed preferential V and J gene usage, and their T-cell repertoire diversity fell below that of lymph nodes yet above that of nontumor tissue. A scenario in which most tumor T cells derive from the lymph node and then expand within tumor tissue was judged to be consistent with the data.

The instrument was an Illumina HiSeq 2000. TCR beta chain libraries were generated by multiplex PCR amplification. The amplified TCR beta chain products were analyzed by high-throughput sequencing. In-frame beta chains were kept once TCRdb had trimmed the public reads at Q25 with fastp and called clones with MiXCR. When rows share a CDR3 protein, they turn into one entry using the most common DNA and genes. In all, the sample holds around 190,000 distinct CDR3 sequences, and approximately 30% of those were seen once. About 4% of the sample comes from the top ten. The lymph node samples were taken from the axillary draining lymph nodes of breast cancer patients. V is clipped by 9 bases and J by 0 bases, and the sequence between their germline boundaries is 18 bases long. According to the germline V gene (reference sequence), CDR1 reads LNHDA and CDR2 reads SQIVND. The CDR3 numbers 17 residues from cysteine through phenylalanine. The CDR3 DNA has 51 bases and is translated from base 1.

The rearrangement joined TRBV19 to TRBJ1-6, and possibly TRBD1, on 5 matching bases. Sequenced: axillary lymph node tissue. This sequence was found in a female donor with breast cancer. Some clones in this sample may be carry-over from other donors' samples. The CDR3 region reads CASRGVRESSYNSPLHF. At the DNA level, the sequence is TGTGCCAGCCGGGGGGTACGGGAGAGCTCCTATAATTCACCCCTCCACTTT.